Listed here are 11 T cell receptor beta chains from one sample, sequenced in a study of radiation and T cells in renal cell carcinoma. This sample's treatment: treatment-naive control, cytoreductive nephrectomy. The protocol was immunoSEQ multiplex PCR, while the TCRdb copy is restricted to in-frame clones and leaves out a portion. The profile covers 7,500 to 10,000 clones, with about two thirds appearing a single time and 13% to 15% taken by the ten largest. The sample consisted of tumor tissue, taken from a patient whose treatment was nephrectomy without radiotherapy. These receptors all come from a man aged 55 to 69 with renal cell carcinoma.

Written as DNA, the CDR3 is TGTGCCAGTAGTCCCGGGAGCTCCTACAATGAGCAGTTCTTC. This encodes CASSPGSSYNEQFF. The chain links TRBV19 to TRBJ2-1; D perhaps matches TRBD2 (6 bases). The CDR3 runs 14 residues. Deletions cut 5 bases from V and 0 bases from J, with 8 bases between. From germline, CDR1 is LNHDA and CDR2 SQIVND (reference sequence).

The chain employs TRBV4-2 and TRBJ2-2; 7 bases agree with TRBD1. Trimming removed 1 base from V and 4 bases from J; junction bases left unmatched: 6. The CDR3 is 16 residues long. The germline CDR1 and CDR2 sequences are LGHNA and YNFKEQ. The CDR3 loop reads CASSQGQGRGTGELFF. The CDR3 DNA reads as TGTGCCAGCAGCCAAGGACAGGGTCGCGGCACCGGGGAGCTGTTTTTT.

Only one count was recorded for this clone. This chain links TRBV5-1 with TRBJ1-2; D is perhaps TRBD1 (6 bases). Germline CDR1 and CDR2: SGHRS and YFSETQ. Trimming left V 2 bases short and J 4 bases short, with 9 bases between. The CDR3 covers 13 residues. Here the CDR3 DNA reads TGCGCCAGCAGCTTACCAGGGGTCTATGGCTACACCTTC. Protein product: CASSLPGVYGYTF.

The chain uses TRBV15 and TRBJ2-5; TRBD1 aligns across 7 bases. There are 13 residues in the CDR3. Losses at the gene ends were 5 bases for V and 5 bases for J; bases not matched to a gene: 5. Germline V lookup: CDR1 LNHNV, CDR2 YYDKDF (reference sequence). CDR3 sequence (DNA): TGTGCCACCAGCCGGACAGGACGTGAGACCCAGTACTTC. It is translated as CATSRTGRETQYF.

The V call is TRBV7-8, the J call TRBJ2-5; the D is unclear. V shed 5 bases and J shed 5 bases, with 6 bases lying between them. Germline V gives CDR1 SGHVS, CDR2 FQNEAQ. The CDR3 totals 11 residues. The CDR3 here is CASSPIETQYF. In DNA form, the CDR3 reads TGTGCCAGCAGCCCCATCGAGACCCAGTACTTC.

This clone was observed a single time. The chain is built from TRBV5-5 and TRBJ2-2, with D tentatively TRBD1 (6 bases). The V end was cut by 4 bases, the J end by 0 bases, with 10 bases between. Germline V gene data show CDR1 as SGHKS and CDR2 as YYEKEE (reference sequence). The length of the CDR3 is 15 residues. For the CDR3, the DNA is TGTGCCAGCAGCCTGTCAGGGGCGAACACCGGGGAGCTGTTTTTT. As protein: CASSLSGANTGELFF.

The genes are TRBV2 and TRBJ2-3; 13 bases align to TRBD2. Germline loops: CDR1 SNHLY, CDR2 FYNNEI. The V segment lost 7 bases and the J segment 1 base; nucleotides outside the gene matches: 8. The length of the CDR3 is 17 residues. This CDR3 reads CASIRRLAGGGTDTQYF. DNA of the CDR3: TGTGCCAGCATTCGGAGACTAGCGGGGGGCGGCACAGATACGCAGTATTTT.

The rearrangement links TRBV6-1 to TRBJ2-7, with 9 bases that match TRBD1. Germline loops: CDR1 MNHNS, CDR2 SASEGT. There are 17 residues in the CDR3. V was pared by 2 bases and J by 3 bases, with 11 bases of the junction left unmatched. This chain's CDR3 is CASSEYGQTGGVYEQYF. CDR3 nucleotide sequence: TGTGCCAGCAGTGAATATGGGCAGACAGGGGGTGTCTACGAGCAGTACTTC.

Written as DNA, the CDR3 is TGCAGTGCTCCCCTTTTCTACGAGCAGTACTTC. This encodes CSAPLFYEQYF. The V call is TRBV20-1, the J call TRBJ2-7, with unresolved D. There are 11 residues in the CDR3. The V gene lost 5 bases and the J gene lost 3 bases, with 8 bases spanning the gap. Germline loops: CDR1 DFQATT, CDR2 SNEGSKA (reference sequence).

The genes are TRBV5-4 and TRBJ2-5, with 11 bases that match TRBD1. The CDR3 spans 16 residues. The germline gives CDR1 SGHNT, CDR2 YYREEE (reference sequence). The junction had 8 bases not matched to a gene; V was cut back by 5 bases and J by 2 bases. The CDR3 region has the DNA TGTGCCAGCAGATCGGGACAGGGGGGCACACAAGAGACCCAGTACTTC. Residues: CASRSGQGGTQETQYF.

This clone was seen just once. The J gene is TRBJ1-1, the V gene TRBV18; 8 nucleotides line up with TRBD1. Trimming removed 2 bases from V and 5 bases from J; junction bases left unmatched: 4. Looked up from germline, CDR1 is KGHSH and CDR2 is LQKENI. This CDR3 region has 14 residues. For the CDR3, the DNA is TGTGCCAGCTCACCATCCGGACAGGGTACTGAAGCTTTCTTT. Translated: CASSPSGQGTEAFF.